Listed below are T cell receptor beta chains from one sample, sequenced in a study of T cells in Graves' hyperthyroidism and ophthalmopathy. TCRdb passed the multiplex PCR reads through MiXCR, listing each CDR3 protein once. The sample contains 600,000 to 900,000 distinct CDR3 sequences, around 17% of which appear only once. The sequencing input was blood. The origin of the receptors is a man younger than 30 with Graves' hyperthyroidism. The CDR3 runs from the conserved cysteine through the conserved F or W. The order of the fields is D gene, clone size, J gene, CDR3 length, V gene, CDR3 DNA, CDR3 protein. A D gene is named only where the DNA matches it firmly. Clone size is shown for a subset of rows, as once, few, many or a class of expanded clone.

D: NA
size: NA
J: TRBJ1-5
length: 13
V: TRBV27
DNA: TGTGCCAGCAGTCCCCAAATTAATCAGCCTCAGCATTTT
CDR3: CASSPQINQPQHF

D: NA
size: NA
J: TRBJ2-1
length: 13
V: TRBV12-3/TRBV12-4
DNA: TGTGCCGCTGCAGTGGACAGCTACAATGAGCAGTTCTTC
CDR3: CAAAVDSYNEQFF

D: TRBD2
size: many
J: TRBJ2-7
length: 19
V: TRBV20-1
DNA: TGCAGTGCTAGAGACCCACTAGGGACTAGCGGGACCACTGTACGAGAGCAGTACTTC
CDR3: CSARDPLGTSGTTVREQYF

D: NA
size: NA
J: TRBJ2-5
length: 24
V: TRBV12-3/TRBV12-4
DNA: NA
CDR3: CASTNQTSMYLCASSDLSQESQYF

D: NA
size: many
J: TRBJ1-5
length: 13
V: TRBV30
DNA: TGTGCCTGGAGTCTGGTGGGATTGCAGCCCCAGCATTTT
CDR3: CAWSLVGLQPQHF

D: NA
size: few
J: TRBJ2-7
length: 14
V: TRBV4-1
DNA: TGCGCCAGCAGCCAAGTGTCCGGCGTCTACGAGCAGTACTTC
CDR3: CASSQVSGVYEQYF

D: NA
size: few
J: TRBJ2-3
length: 15
V: TRBV7-9
DNA: TGTGCCAGCAGCTTAGAGCGGGCGGGCACAGATACGCAGTATTTT
CDR3: CASSLERAGTDTQYF

D: NA
size: few
J: TRBJ2-1
length: 16
V: TRBV9
DNA: TGTGCCAGCAGCGGGGGGGGGGACACCCACTACAATGAGCAGTTCTTC
CDR3: CASSGGGDTHYNEQFF

D: TRBD1
size: many
J: TRBJ2-3
length: 17
V: TRBV7-2
DNA: TGTGCCAGCAGCTTTACCGGGACAGGCTATAGCACAGATACGCAGTATTTT
CDR3: CASSFTGTGYSTDTQYF

D: TRBD2
size: NA
J: TRBJ2-7
length: 13
V: TRBV28
DNA: TGTGCCAGCAGTTCCTTCACCGGGGGGGAGCAGTACTTC
CDR3: CASSSFTGGEQYF

D: NA
size: many
J: TRBJ2-1
length: 13
V: TRBV7-2
DNA: TGTGCCAGCAGCTTAGGTCCTAGCGATGAGCAGTTCTTC
CDR3: CASSLGPSDEQFF

D: TRBD1
size: many
J: TRBJ2-7
length: 15
V: TRBV18
DNA: TGTGCCAGCTCATTACCCCCGGGACAGGGGGACGAGCAGTACTTC
CDR3: CASSLPPGQGDEQYF

D: NA
size: NA
J: TRBJ2-3
length: 15
V: TRBV24-1
DNA: TGTGCCACCAGTGATTCTGGCGGGGCCCATGATACGCAGTATTTT
CDR3: CATSDSGGAHDTQYF

D: TRBD1
size: many
J: TRBJ2-7
length: 15
V: TRBV27
DNA: TGTGCCAGCAGTTTATACGGGACAGGGACCTACGAGCAGTACTTC
CDR3: CASSLYGTGTYEQYF

D: TRBD2
size: many
J: TRBJ2-1
length: 14
V: TRBV29-1
DNA: TGCAGCGTCCCCGGACTAGCGGGAGTGGCTGAGCAGTTCTTC
CDR3: CSVPGLAGVAEQFF

D: TRBD1
size: NA
J: TRBJ1-1
length: 17
V: TRBV2
DNA: TGTGCCAGCAGGGGCGCGCAGGGGGAACTTATGAACACTGAAGCTTTCTTT
CDR3: CASRGAQGELMNTEAFF

D: TRBD2
size: NA
J: TRBJ2-7
length: 13
V: TRBV12-3/TRBV12-4
DNA: TGTGCCAGCGGGGGGCTAGCGGGAGGCGAGCAGTACTTC
CDR3: CASGGLAGGEQYF

D: TRBD2
size: NA
J: TRBJ2-2
length: 17
V: TRBV9
DNA: TGTGCCAGCAGCGTAGGCGGTTTAACGGGAGGACTCGGGGAGCTGTTTTTT
CDR3: CASSVGGLTGGLGELFF

D: NA
size: NA
J: TRBJ2-5
length: 15
V: TRBV5-6
DNA: TGTGCCAGCAGCCAGCTAGGCAGGCCGCAAGAGACCCAGTACTTC
CDR3: CASSQLGRPQETQYF

D: NA
size: few
J: TRBJ2-7
length: 15
V: TRBV2
DNA: TGTGCCAGCAGTGGGGGCGGGACACCCTACTACGAGCAGTACTTC
CDR3: CASSGGGTPYYEQYF

D: NA
size: many
J: TRBJ1-1
length: 12
V: TRBV2
DNA: TGTGCCAGCAGTGAAGTCCGGGTTGAAGCTTTCTTT
CDR3: CASSEVRVEAFF

D: TRBD1
size: many
J: TRBJ2-7
length: 16
V: TRBV18
DNA: TGTGCCAGCTCCCCCGCGCCAGGACAGGTCCCCAACGAGCAGTACTTC
CDR3: CASSPAPGQVPNEQYF

D: NA
size: many
J: TRBJ1-1
length: 13
V: TRBV28
DNA: TGTGCCAGCAGTTCCCCGGGTGGGACTGAAGCTTTCTTT
CDR3: CASSSPGGTEAFF

D: NA
size: many
J: TRBJ2-3
length: 10
V: TRBV20-1
DNA: TGCAGTGCTAGATCAGATACGCAGTATTTT
CDR3: CSARSDTQYF

D: TRBD2
size: few
J: TRBJ2-7
length: 15
V: TRBV19
DNA: TGTGCCAGTAGTATGGGCCTAGCGGGAGAGTACGAGCAGTACTTC
CDR3: CASSMGLAGEYEQYF

D: NA
size: many
J: TRBJ1-5
length: 14
V: TRBV11-2
DNA: TGTGCCAGCAGCTTAGATCCCGGGAATCAGCCCCAGCATTTT
CDR3: CASSLDPGNQPQHF